These T cell receptor beta chains were read from a single sample in a study of shared clonotypes between healthy human individuals. TCRdb's table, derived via immunoSEQ multiplex PCR, lists solely in-frame clones and lacks some. The sample carries about 2 million clones, approximately 94% recorded once. Sequenced material: naive CD8+ T cells sorted from blood. The receptor source for this set is a man between 18 and 35 years old in good health. The CDR3 runs from the conserved cysteine through the conserved F or W. The order of the fields is clone size, V gene, D gene, J gene, CDR3 DNA, CDR3 protein. D genes are given only for firm matches. Clone size is given for some rows only: seen once, a few or many times, or a class if the clone is expanded.

few	TRBV9	-	TRBJ1-2	TGTGCCAGCAGCGACCGGGCCAGAGACTATGGCTACACCTTC	CASSDRARDYGYTF
-	TRBV10-2	-	TRBJ1-4	TGCGCCAGCAGTGCCGCGGGTGCCCCTAATGAAAAACTGTTTTTT	CASSAAGAPNEKLFF
-	TRBV5-4	TRBD1	TRBJ1-1	TGTGCCAGCAGCTTGGAGGCAGGGGGATTGAACACTGAAGCTTTCTTT	CASSLEAGGLNTEAFF
-	TRBV7-2	-	TRBJ2-7	TGTGCCAGCAGCGACTTCCTCTCCCACGAGCAGTACTTC	CASSDFLSHEQYF
-	TRBV5-1	-	TRBJ2-1	TGCGCCAGCAGCTCGGCTGCAAATGAGCAGTTCTTC	CASSSAANEQFF
-	TRBV9	-	TRBJ2-2	TGTGCCAGCAGCGTAGCAGGGACCCCGAGCACCGGGGAGCTGTTTTTT	CASSVAGTPSTGELFF
-	TRBV5-4	-	TRBJ2-1	TGTGCCAGCACCATGTACGGGGATGAGCAGTTCTTC	CASTMYGDEQFF
-	TRBV5-1	TRBD2	TRBJ2-7	TGCGCCAGCAGCTTGGACAAGCGGGGGTACGAGCAGTACTTC	CASSLDKRGYEQYF
-	TRBV6-5	-	TRBJ2-2	TGTGCCAGCAGTTACTCATTAGGGCCCGGGGAGCTGTTTTTT	CASSYSLGPGELFF
-	TRBV9	-	TRBJ2-6	TGTGCCAGCAGCGGAGCCCCAACTGGGGCCAACGTCCTGACTTTC	CASSGAPTGANVLTF
-	TRBV7-9	-	TRBJ2-6	TGTGCCAGCATCACTGGGGGCAGGGAGAGCTCTGGGGCCAACGTCCTGACTTTC	CASITGGRESSGANVLTF
-	TRBV30	-	TRBJ2-2	TGTGCCTGGAGGGAAGGGTACACCGGGGAGCTGTTTTTT	CAWREGYTGELFF
-	TRBV6-6	-	TRBJ2-1	TGTGCCAGCAGTTACCCGGGCGGAATGGATGAGCAGTTCTTC	CASSYPGGMDEQFF
-	TRBV4-3	-	TRBJ1-1	TGCGCCAGCAGCTGGGTTGGGGCCACTGAAGCTTTCTTT	CASSWVGATEAFF
-	TRBV11-2	-	TRBJ2-2	TGTGCCAGCAGCTTAGATCTGGGGGCCGGGGAGCTGTTTTTT	CASSLDLGAGELFF
-	TRBV19	-	TRBJ1-3	TGTGCCAGTAGTACGGACGGTGAGGTCCACACCATATATTTT	CASSTDGEVHTIYF
-	TRBV9	TRBD1	TRBJ1-1	TGTGCCAGCAGCGTTCAGGGGGCGCCGGACACTGAAGCTTTCTTT	CASSVQGAPDTEAFF
-	TRBV27	TRBD2	TRBJ2-7	TGTGCCAGCAGTCCCGGTGCGGGGGGCGATTACGAGCAGTACTTC	CASSPGAGGDYEQYF
-	TRBV2	-	TRBJ1-3	TGTGCCAGCAGTGTTACAGGCGAGGGGACCAGCCCCTCTGGAAACACCATATATTTT	CASSVTGEGTSPSGNTIYF
once	TRBV29-1	-	TRBJ1-1	TGCAGCGTTGTTTGGCAAAACACTGAAGCTTTCTTT	CSVVWQNTEAFF
-	TRBV11-3	-	TRBJ2-2	TGTGCCAGCAGCCCCCATCATGTTGGACACACCGGGGAGCTGTTTTTT	CASSPHHVGHTGELFF
once	TRBV5-8	TRBD2	TRBJ2-7	TGTGCCAGCAGCTCCCGACCTAGCGGGGGAATCTACGAGCAGTACTTC	CASSSRPSGGIYEQYF
-	TRBV10-3	TRBD2	TRBJ2-7	TGTGCCATCAGTGCCCCGGGGGAGGGCCTATTCGAGCAGTACTTC	CAISAPGEGLFEQYF
-	TRBV4-3	-	TRBJ1-1	TGCGCCAGCAGCCAAGACGGCTATAATGAAGCTTTCTTT	CASSQDGYNEAFF
-	TRBV27	-	TRBJ2-1	TGTGCCAGCAGTTCTCACCACAATGAGCAGTTCTTC	CASSSHHNEQFF
-	TRBV11-3	TRBD2	TRBJ2-3	TGTGCCAGCAGCCCAGGACTAGCGGGAGGGACAGATACGCAGTATTTT	CASSPGLAGGTDTQYF
-	TRBV7-8	TRBD1	TRBJ2-7	TGTGCCAGCAGCTCCGGGACAGGGTCCTACGAGCAGTACTTC	CASSSGTGSYEQYF
-	TRBV7-8	-	TRBJ2-7	TGTGCCAGCAGCCCCCTCGTAGGGTTCGACGAGCAGTACTTC	CASSPLVGFDEQYF
-	TRBV5-6	-	TRBJ1-2	TGTGCCAGCAGCTTCCTGCGAGAATCTGCCCTCTATGGCTACACCTTC	CASSFLRESALYGYTF
-	TRBV5-6	-	TRBJ2-7	TGTGCCAGCAGCGCTCTAGATTTCTCCTACGAGCAGTACTTC	CASSALDFSYEQYF
-	TRBV7-2	-	TRBJ1-3	TGTGCCAGCAGCTTAAAAGGGGCTGGAAACACCATATATTTT	CASSLKGAGNTIYF
once	TRBV7-3	-	TRBJ2-1	TGTGCCAGCAGCCCCGACGGATACAATGAGCAGTTCTTC	CASSPDGYNEQFF
-	TRBV7-8	-	TRBJ2-5	TGTGCCAGCAGCAAGTTTTATGGGGGGGCAGAGACCCAGTACTTC	CASSKFYGGAETQYF
-	TRBV6-1	-	TRBJ1-1	TGTGCCAGCAGTGAAGTCCCGAGAACGGACACTGAAGCTTTCTTT	CASSEVPRTDTEAFF
-	TRBV27	-	TRBJ2-5	TGTGCCAGCAGTCCCCTGGCCCACTCGGGCCGAGAGACCCAGTACTTC	CASSPLAHSGRETQYF
-	TRBV5-6	-	TRBJ1-1	TGTGCCAGCAGTTTGGGGCCGAACACTGAAGCTTTCTTT	CASSLGPNTEAFF
-	TRBV5-4	TRBD1	TRBJ1-6	TGTGCCAGCAGCTCCACCGGGACAGGGGCCTATAATTCACCCCTCCACTTT	CASSSTGTGAYNSPLHF
-	TRBV13	TRBD1	TRBJ1-4	TGTGCCAGCAGCGAGACAGGGTATGGTGAAAAACTGTTTTTT	CASSETGYGEKLFF
-	TRBV14	-	TRBJ2-1	TGTGCCAGCAGCCTTTCTCCAAGTGGGGAGCAGTTCTTC	CASSLSPSGEQFF
-	TRBV4-3	-	TRBJ1-1	TGCGCCAGCAGCCAAAGGGAGATGAACACTGAAGCTTTCTTT	CASSQREMNTEAFF